This TCR beta chain was observed in a study of OX40 agonist ivuxolimab in advanced cancers. Per germline, CDR1 SEHNR and CDR2 FQNEAQ (reference sequence). Trimming removed 4 bases at V and 3 bases at J, with 21 bases between. The CDR3 is 17 residues long. Method: immunoSEQ multiplex PCR; TCRdb's copy keeps in-frame clones and lacks some. The sample comprises fewer than 80,000 clones, over 75% of which are singletons, and 0.55% to 0.7% rests with the top ten. Specimen: CD4+ or CD8+ T cells sorted from blood, collected in a trial of the OX40 agonist ivuxolimab. The sequence derives from an adult with an advanced solid tumor such as melanoma, head and neck, liver or kidney cancer. The gene calls are TRBV7-9 and TRBJ1-1; possible D gene TRBD1, 5 bases. DNA for the CDR3: TGTGCCAGCAGCTCCCCCCCCCTGGGCTTGGGGGACACTGAAGCTTTCTTT. Encoded protein: CASSSPPLGLGDTEAFF.